A selection of T cell receptor beta chains follows, all from one sample in a study of CD8+ T cells in alopecia areata. The table came from immunoSEQ multiplex PCR; TCRdb's copy has only in-frame clones and leaves some out. The table has about 200,000 clones, about two fifths seen once. The material sequenced was CD4+ T cells sorted from blood, taken around week 30, from a patient treated with tofacitinib. These receptors all come from a human donor with alopecia areata. The CDR3 runs from the conserved cysteine through the conserved F or W. D genes are given only for firm matches. The size of a clone is reported for some rows only, either as once, few or many, or as a class for expanded clones.

v_gene: TRBV27; j_gene: TRBJ1-4; abundance: -; d_gene: -; CDR3nt: TGTGCCAGCAGTTCCCCGGGACCGCGGGAAAAACTGTTTTTT; CDR3aa: CASSSPGPREKLFF
v_gene: TRBV7-6; j_gene: TRBJ2-1; abundance: few; d_gene: -; CDR3nt: TGTGCCAGCAGCTTAGGGAGGGGGACGCCCAGATTGTTCTTC; CDR3aa: CASSLGRGTPRLFF
v_gene: TRBV27; j_gene: TRBJ1-4; abundance: few; d_gene: -; CDR3nt: TGTGCCAGCAGCGCCCGGGGAGTTAATGAAAAACTGTTTTTT; CDR3aa: CASSARGVNEKLFF
v_gene: TRBV2; j_gene: TRBJ2-2; abundance: -; d_gene: -; CDR3nt: TGTGCCAGCACGGAGGGTCATGGGGACACCGGGGAGCTGTTTTTT; CDR3aa: CASTEGHGDTGELFF
v_gene: TRBV30; j_gene: TRBJ1-1; abundance: few; d_gene: TRBD1; CDR3nt: TGTGCCTGGAGTCGGAGACAGGGAAACACTGAAGCTTTCTTT; CDR3aa: CAWSRRQGNTEAFF
v_gene: TRBV29-1; j_gene: TRBJ2-7; abundance: -; d_gene: -; CDR3nt: TGCAGCGTTGGAGTTGGGGGGAGCTCCTACGAGCAGTACTTC; CDR3aa: CSVGVGGSSYEQYF
v_gene: TRBV30; j_gene: TRBJ1-1; abundance: few; d_gene: -; CDR3nt: TGTGCCTGGAGTGTTCCGGCGCTAAACACTGAAGCTTTCTTT; CDR3aa: CAWSVPALNTEAFF
v_gene: TRBV6-5; j_gene: TRBJ1-4; abundance: -; d_gene: -; CDR3nt: TGTGCCAGCAGTATCGAGGGGGGTGAAAAACTGTTTTTT; CDR3aa: CASSIEGGEKLFF
v_gene: TRBV29-1; j_gene: TRBJ2-7; abundance: few; d_gene: TRBD2; CDR3nt: TGCAGCGTTGAAGTCTCAGGACTAGCTTGGCAGTACTTC; CDR3aa: CSVEVSGLAWQYF
v_gene: TRBV19; j_gene: TRBJ2-5; abundance: few; d_gene: -; CDR3nt: TGTGCCAGCGGACAGCCACAAGAGACCCAGTACTTC; CDR3aa: CASGQPQETQYF
v_gene: TRBV29-1; j_gene: TRBJ1-1; abundance: few; d_gene: -; CDR3nt: TGCAGCGTTGCCCTCGGGGCGAACACTGAAGCTTTCTTT; CDR3aa: CSVALGANTEAFF
v_gene: TRBV5-4; j_gene: TRBJ2-5; abundance: -; d_gene: -; CDR3nt: TGTGCCAGCAGCCAAGATGGAGGGGGTGACTCCCGGCTGTACTTC; CDR3aa: CASSQDGGGDSRLYF
v_gene: TRBV7-3; j_gene: TRBJ1-1; abundance: -; d_gene: -; CDR3nt: TGTGCCAGCAGCTTATCGTTGAACACTGAAGCTTTCTTT; CDR3aa: CASSLSLNTEAFF
v_gene: TRBV30; j_gene: TRBJ2-1; abundance: -; d_gene: -; CDR3nt: TGTGCCTGGGGCCCCTACAATGAGCAGTTCTTC; CDR3aa: CAWGPYNEQFF
v_gene: TRBV6-5; j_gene: TRBJ2-3; abundance: once; d_gene: -; CDR3nt: TGTGCCAGCTGGGCCCGCGATACGCAGTATTTT; CDR3aa: CASWARDTQYF
v_gene: TRBV2; j_gene: TRBJ2-7; abundance: -; d_gene: -; CDR3nt: TGTGCCAGCGCTTCCCTAGGAGGGGGCTACGAGCAGTACTTC; CDR3aa: CASASLGGGYEQYF
v_gene: TRBV18; j_gene: TRBJ1-1; abundance: few; d_gene: -; CDR3nt: TGTGCCAGCTCACCACGGGCGAACATGAACACTGAAGCTTTCTTT; CDR3aa: CASSPRANMNTEAFF
v_gene: TRBV27; j_gene: TRBJ2-7; abundance: -; d_gene: -; CDR3nt: TGTGCCAGCAGTTTATTTCAGGGACCCTACGAGCAGTACTTC; CDR3aa: CASSLFQGPYEQYF
v_gene: TRBV2; j_gene: TRBJ2-6; abundance: few; d_gene: -; CDR3nt: TGTGCCACCACCCTTCTAGACAGTGGGGCCAACGTCCTGACTTTC; CDR3aa: CATTLLDSGANVLTF
v_gene: TRBV16; j_gene: TRBJ1-5; abundance: few; d_gene: TRBD1; CDR3nt: TGTGCCAGCAGCCAAAGTGGGGGACAGATAAGGAGTCAGCCCCAGCATTTT; CDR3aa: CASSQSGGQIRSQPQHF
v_gene: TRBV6-6; j_gene: TRBJ1-2; abundance: few; d_gene: TRBD1; CDR3nt: TGTGCCAGCAGAGGGACAGGCTATGGCTACACCTTC; CDR3aa: CASRGTGYGYTF
v_gene: TRBV7-2; j_gene: TRBJ2-5; abundance: -; d_gene: -; CDR3nt: TGTGCCAGCAGCTTAGAAGGGCAGGGATGGGAGACCCAGTACTTC; CDR3aa: CASSLEGQGWETQYF
v_gene: TRBV5-1; j_gene: TRBJ2-7; abundance: -; d_gene: -; CDR3nt: TGCGCCAGCAGCACCTCCTCCTACGAGCAGTACTTC; CDR3aa: CASSTSSYEQYF
v_gene: TRBV4-1; j_gene: TRBJ1-3; abundance: -; d_gene: TRBD1; CDR3nt: TGCGCCAGCAGCCAAGTGGGCAGGGGGAATGGAAACACCATATATTTT; CDR3aa: CASSQVGRGNGNTIYF
v_gene: TRBV5-1; j_gene: TRBJ2-2; abundance: few; d_gene: -; CDR3nt: TGCGCCAGCAGCCCGGGGCTTTACACCGGGGAGCTGTTTTTT; CDR3aa: CASSPGLYTGELFF
v_gene: TRBV2; j_gene: TRBJ2-7; abundance: -; d_gene: -; CDR3nt: TGTGCCAGCATGAGGGACAATCCCTACGAGCAGTACTTC; CDR3aa: CASMRDNPYEQYF
v_gene: TRBV2; j_gene: TRBJ1-1; abundance: -; d_gene: -; CDR3nt: TGTGCCAGCAGTGAATCCAGGAGGGCTTTCTTT; CDR3aa: CASSESRRAFF
v_gene: TRBV23-1; j_gene: TRBJ1-3; abundance: -; d_gene: -; CDR3nt: TGCGCCAGCAGCCACGGACAGATAAGGAACGAAAACACCATATATTTT; CDR3aa: CASSHGQIRNENTIYF
v_gene: TRBV29-1; j_gene: TRBJ2-7; abundance: many; d_gene: TRBD1; CDR3nt: TGCAGCGTTCGCGGACAGGAGAAAACCTACGAGCAGTACTTC; CDR3aa: CSVRGQEKTYEQYF
v_gene: TRBV14; j_gene: TRBJ2-5; abundance: -; d_gene: -; CDR3nt: TGTGCCAGCAGCCAAGATATGGTACAAGAGACCCAGTACTTC; CDR3aa: CASSQDMVQETQYF
v_gene: TRBV19; j_gene: TRBJ2-1; abundance: few; d_gene: -; CDR3nt: TGTGCCAGTAGCGGGGGGCTGAAAACCTACAATGAGCAGTTCTTC; CDR3aa: CASSGGLKTYNEQFF
v_gene: TRBV5-1; j_gene: TRBJ2-5; abundance: -; d_gene: TRBD2; CDR3nt: TGCGCCAGCAGCATAGGACTAGCAGGGGAGACCCAGTACTTC; CDR3aa: CASSIGLAGETQYF
v_gene: TRBV30; j_gene: TRBJ1-3; abundance: -; d_gene: -; CDR3nt: TGTGCCTGGAGTCACCTGGGGGCGGAAGGAAACACCATATATTTT; CDR3aa: CAWSHLGAEGNTIYF
v_gene: TRBV29-1; j_gene: TRBJ1-1; abundance: few; d_gene: -; CDR3nt: TGCAGTGGGAAAGGGGCGAACACTGAAGCTTTCTTT; CDR3aa: CSGKGANTEAFF
v_gene: TRBV29-1; j_gene: TRBJ2-5; abundance: few; d_gene: TRBD1; CDR3nt: TGCAGCGTGGAAGGGACAGTTAGTAAAGAGACCCAGTACTTC; CDR3aa: CSVEGTVSKETQYF
v_gene: TRBV5-1; j_gene: TRBJ2-2; abundance: once; d_gene: -; CDR3nt: TGTGCCAGCAGCATCGGGCTCGCGAACACCGGGGAGCTGTTTTTT; CDR3aa: CASSIGLANTGELFF
v_gene: TRBV9; j_gene: TRBJ2-5; abundance: -; d_gene: TRBD2; CDR3nt: TGTGCCAGTAGCGGGGCCCTTGATCGGGCCCAGTACTTC; CDR3aa: CASSGALDRAQYF
v_gene: TRBV7-2; j_gene: TRBJ2-4; abundance: few; d_gene: TRBD2; CDR3nt: TGTGCCAGCAGCTTAGGGGGCAGCGGGGCCGTCATTCAGTACTTC; CDR3aa: CASSLGGSGAVIQYF
v_gene: TRBV5-1; j_gene: TRBJ2-3; abundance: few; d_gene: -; CDR3nt: TGCGCCAGCAGCTTGGTCGGGTCCACAGATACGCAGTATTTT; CDR3aa: CASSLVGSTDTQYF
v_gene: TRBV25-1; j_gene: TRBJ2-7; abundance: -; d_gene: -; CDR3nt: TGTGCCAGCACCCACTCCCTCGAGCAGTACTTC; CDR3aa: CASTHSLEQYF